Presented here are 23 T cell receptor beta chains from one specimen sequenced in a study of cytotoxic CD8 clonotypes in ibrutinib-treated CLL. Produced via immunoSEQ multiplex PCR; TCRdb's table is partial and in-frame only. The sample has 200,000 to 250,000 clones, nearly 80% seen once. The material sequenced was PBMCs, taken after 12 months of ibrutinib treatment. All receptors come from a human donor with chronic lymphocytic leukemia.

CDR3 protein: CASSQVGQGYEQYF. CDR3 nucleotide sequence: TGTGCCAGCAGCCAAGTGGGACAGGGTTACGAGCAGTACTTC. The rearrangement links TRBV14 to TRBJ2-7; 9 bases line up with TRBD1. The germline CDR1 and CDR2 sequences are SGHDN and FVKESK. V lost 1 base, J lost 4 bases, and 2 bases stayed unmatched. This CDR3 is 14 amino acids long.

This clone has only one observation. The chain links TRBV14 to TRBJ2-5; 7 bases line up with TRBD2. V was clipped by 4 bases and J by 2 bases; unmatched bases: 7. This CDR3 contains 15 residues. Looked up from germline, CDR1 is SGHDN and CDR2 is FVKESK. The CDR3 sequence is CASSPRAGHQETQYF. As DNA, the CDR3 is TGTGCCAGCAGCCCGCGAGCGGGGCATCAAGAGACCCAGTACTTC.

This clone came up a few times. The genes are TRBV7-9 and TRBJ2-3, with TRBD1 matching over 11 bases. V dropped 5 bases and J dropped 4; count of bases not matched to a gene: 8. This CDR3 is 16 amino acids long. The germline gives CDR1 SEHNR, CDR2 FQNEAQ (reference sequence). The CDR3 protein is CASSPRTGGSADTQYF. CDR3 bases: TGTGCCAGCAGCCCCCGGACAGGGGGCAGCGCAGATACGCAGTATTTT.

This chain links TRBV6-5 with TRBJ1-2; a weak D match, TRBD1 (6 bases). The CDR3 contains 12 residues. Between the trimmed V and J ends, which lost 8 bases and 7 bases, there was a span of 14 bases. Germline CDR1 reads MNHEY; CDR2 reads SVGAGI. CDR3: CASGWGLGGYTF. The CDR3 coding sequence is TGTGCCAGCGGTTGGGGGCTGGGTGGCTACACCTTC.

The gene calls are TRBV6-5 and TRBJ1-5; no clear D gene. CDR1 is MNHEY and CDR2 is SVGAGI in the germline V gene. V was pared by 6 bases and J by 4 bases, with 10 bases between. This CDR3 spans 13 amino acids. CDR3 amino acids: CASSLHLNQPQHF. CDR3 nucleotides: TGTGCCAGCAGCCTTCACTTGAATCAGCCCCAGCATTTT.

J is TRBJ2-2 and V is TRBV5-1; the match to TRBD2 covers 10 bases. CDR3 length: 15 amino acids. V lost 2 bases, J lost 6 bases, and 4 bases stayed unmatched. Per the germline V gene, CDR1 is SGHRS and CDR2 is YFSETQ. The CDR3 loop reads CASSFSLAGSGELFF. The CDR3 coding sequence is TGCGCCAGCAGCTTTTCACTAGCGGGGTCCGGGGAGCTGTTTTTT.

The V and J genes are TRBV7-2 and TRBJ1-5, with 7 bases lining up with TRBD1. V dropped 5 bases and J dropped 4; count of bases not matched to a gene: 8. Per germline, CDR1 SGHTA and CDR2 FQGNSA. The CDR3 extends over 15 amino acids. CDR3: CASSPSSGGNQPQHF. The CDR3 nucleotides are TGTGCCAGCAGCCCCAGTTCAGGGGGGAATCAGCCCCAGCATTTT.

The table lists this clone with a count of one. The chain links TRBV5-1 to TRBJ1-1, with TRBD1 as a possible D gene (6 bases). V was shortened by 3 bases and J by 0 bases, with 12 bases between the two germline ends. The germline gives CDR1 SGHRS, CDR2 YFSETQ. This CDR3 is built from 15 residues. CDR3 protein: CASSSTGQMNTEAFF. CDR3 bases: TGCGCCAGCAGCTCGACGGGACAAATGAACACTGAAGCTTTCTTT.

The chain recombines TRBV11-2 with TRBJ2-7; D not resolved. This CDR3 has 14 amino acids. Germline CDR1 is SGHAT and CDR2 is FQNNGV. Trimming took 4 bases from V and 2 from J, leaving 12 bases between them. The CDR3 coding sequence is TGTGCCAGCAGCTACTCCGGGCTTGCCTACGAGCAGTACTTC. It is translated as CASSYSGLAYEQYF.

The V and J genes are TRBV27 and TRBJ2-1, with 8 bases lining up with TRBD2. The CDR3 has 18 residues. Germline-derived CDR1 and CDR2 are MNHEY and SMNVEV (reference sequence). J was trimmed by 6 bases and V by 0 bases; bases with no gene match: 13. Here the CDR3 reads CASSLSVHGTSRSNEQFF. CDR3 coding DNA: TGTGCCAGCAGTTTATCCGTTCATGGGACTAGTAGGTCCAATGAGCAGTTCTTC.

The rearrangement links TRBV18 to TRBJ2-1; 10 bases map to TRBD2. In germline, CDR1 is KGHSH, CDR2 LQKENI. This CDR3 has 15 residues. The V segment lost 3 bases and the J segment 7 bases; nucleotides outside the gene matches: 6. CDR3 coding DNA: TGTGCCAGCTCACCCAGCGGGAGGGAGGGGAATGAGCAGTTCTTC. Its translation is CASSPSGREGNEQFF.

This clone appeared a single time. The chain joins TRBV7-9 to TRBJ2-1; D gene unclear. V lost 2 bases, J lost 9 bases, and 2 bases lay in between. Germline V gene lookup returns CDR1 SEHNR and CDR2 FQNEAQ (reference sequence). The CDR3 runs to 10 residues. CDR3 nucleotide sequence: TGTGCCAGCAGCTTAAGTGAGCAGTTCTTC. It specifies CASSLSEQFF.

For this clone: This sequence may be a read error, since a much larger clone differs from it by one base. J is TRBJ2-1 and V is TRBV7-6; D unresolved. CDR3 length: 11 residues. Germline V gives CDR1 SGHVS, CDR2 FNYEAQ. Trimming stripped 5 bases from V and 5 bases from J, with 4 bases between. CDR3 bases: TGTGCCAGCAGCCTAAACAATGAGCAGTTCTTC. This gives the protein CASSLNNEQFF.

The rearrangement links TRBV6-5 to TRBJ1-2; 11 bases map to TRBD1. After removal of 6 bases from V and 6 bases from J, the junction contained 9 bases not matched to a gene. The CDR3 is 15 residues long. CDR1 and CDR2 (germline): MNHEY, SVGAGI. The CDR3 nucleotides are TGTGCCAGCAGCCACAAGGGACAGGGGGTTAATGGCTACACCTTC. Translating it yields CASSHKGQGVNGYTF.

This chain joins TRBV5-1 and TRBJ2-3, with D uncertain. This CDR3 region has 15 residues. Trimming left V 0 bases short and J 4 bases short, with 12 bases between. The germline V gene has CDR1 SGHRS and CDR2 YFSETQ. CDR3 sequence: CASSLEGRFADTQYF. Here the CDR3 DNA reads TGCGCCAGCAGCTTGGAAGGTAGATTCGCAGATACGCAGTATTTT.

This chain connects TRBV7-2 to TRBJ2-5; 8 nucleotides agree with TRBD2. Per the germline V gene, CDR1 is SGHTA and CDR2 is FQGNSA. V was clipped by 6 bases and J by 4 bases; unmatched bases: 1. CDR3 length: 12 residues. The CDR3 spells CASSTSGETQYF. Written as DNA, the CDR3 is TGTGCCAGCAGTACTAGCGGAGAGACCCAGTACTTC. Complete variable domain (other parts from reference TRBV7-2 and TRBJ2-5): GAGVSQSPSNKVTEKGKDVELRCDPISGHTALYWYRQSLGQGLEFLIYFQGNSAPDKSGLPSDRFSAERTGGSVSTLTIQRTQQEDSAVYLCASSTSGETQYFGPGTRLLVL.

The chain has TRBV5-4 and TRBJ2-7, with no clear D. Between the trimmed V and J ends, which lost 4 bases and 5 bases, there was a span of 13 bases. This CDR3 has 13 residues. Per germline, CDR1 SGHNT and CDR2 YYREEE (reference sequence). The CDR3: CASSPRSTHEQYF. CDR3 in DNA: TGTGCCAGCAGCCCGCGGTCCACTCACGAGCAGTACTTC.

This rearrangement joins TRBV5-6 to TRBJ2-2; 8 nucleotides line up with TRBD1. V lost 0 bases and J lost 7; bases outside the gene matches: 5. CDR1 and CDR2 from the germline V gene are SGHDT and YYEEEE. The CDR3 runs 15 residues. The CDR3 reads CASSLGQGLIGELFF. Written as DNA, the CDR3 is TGTGCCAGCAGCTTGGGACAGGGGCTGATCGGGGAGCTGTTTTTT.

For the CDR3, the DNA is TGTGCCAGCAGTGAACGGGCAGGGGGCTTTTCAGTGTCCAGCACAGATACGCAGTATTTT. Amino acid sequence: CASSERAGGFSVSSTDTQYF. The chain links TRBV2 to TRBJ2-3; 8 bases align to TRBD1. V lost 2 bases and J lost 0; bases outside the gene matches: 16. This CDR3 has 20 amino acids. The germline V gene has CDR1 SNHLY and CDR2 FYNNEI. Full variable domain (outside the CDR3, taken from reference TRBV2 and TRBJ2-3): EPEVTQTPSHQVTQMGQEVILRCVPISNHLYFYWYRQILGQKVEFLVSFYNNEISEKSEIFDDQFSVERPDGSNFTLKIRSTKLEDSAMYFCASSERAGGFSVSSTDTQYFGPGTRLTVL.

This clone occurred once. The chain employs TRBV10-1 and TRBJ2-1; D is unclear. V shed 0 bases and J shed 1 base, with 4 bases lying between them. CDR1 WNHNN and CDR2 SYGVQD come from the germline V gene (reference sequence). The CDR3 runs to 14 residues. The CDR3 region is CASSESGSYNEQFF. CDR3 in DNA: TGCGCCAGCAGTGAGTCAGGGTCCTACAATGAGCAGTTCTTC.

This clone was seen a single time. This chain uses TRBV5-1 with TRBJ2-7; D ambiguous. The CDR3 has 11 residues. CDR1 SGHRS and CDR2 YFSETQ come from the germline V gene. V lost 3 bases and J 6 bases, leaving 7 bases between the germline ends. Here the CDR3 DNA reads TGCGCCAGCAGCTGGGCGACCGAGCAGTACTTC. Amino acid sequence: CASSWATEQYF. The full variable domain, in which reference TRBV5-1 and TRBJ2-7 provide the parts outside the CDR3, is KAGVTQTPRYLIKTRGQQVTLSCSPISGHRSVSWYQQTPGQGLQFLFEYFSETQRNKGNFPGRFSGRQFSNSRSEMNVSTLELGDSALYLCASSWATEQYFGPGTRLTVT.

This chain uses TRBV27 with TRBJ1-5; TRBD1 might be the D (5 bases). Germline CDR1 is MNHEY and CDR2 is SMNVEV (reference sequence). V was cut by 4 bases and J by 9 bases, with 10 bases left in between. This CDR3 contains 12 residues. The CDR3 spells CASSSGQRPQHF. The CDR3 DNA reads TGTGCCAGCAGTTCGGGGCAGAGGCCCCAGCATTTT.

The chain couples TRBV28 to TRBJ1-4, with 10 bases aligning to TRBD1. V shed 6 bases, J shed 7 bases, and the junction held 8 bases outside the gene matches. Germline CDR1 reads MDHEN; CDR2 reads SYDVKM. The CDR3 totals 15 residues. CDR3 DNA sequence: TGTGCCAGCAGGGGGGGACAGGGGTTCGGTGAAAAACTGTTTTTT. Its protein product is CASRGGQGFGEKLFF.